This T cell receptor (beta chain) derives from a study of blood T cell repertoires in COVID-19. About the study: The study drew acute and convalescent COVID-19 samples from the United States, Italy and Spain. The analysed material was cDNA or gDNA that came from T cells, B-cell-depleted T cells, or PBMCs.

Per the authors' pipeline: Estimation of nucleated cell counts was performed using reference gene primer amplification. Profiled with immunoSEQ multiplex PCR; TCRdb holds only in-frame clones, not every one. The V and J calls and the clone size are those of that table, but D and trimming were determined from the DNA. The sample holds some 230,000 clones, 80% to 90% seen once. The study assigned cohorts using participant-reported clinical history. This clonotype was obtained from a woman younger than 35 in a cohort exposed to, infected with or recovered from COVID-19 (not recorded which). The sequenced sample consisted of PBMCs or T cells enriched from blood (not recorded which).

The CDR3 DNA is TGTGCCAGCAGTTTGGGAGAACCAGGGGGCAGGGATGAGCAGTTCTTC. Its protein product is CASSLGEPGGRDEQFF. This sequence joins TRBV27 and TRBJ2-1; 8 bases map to TRBD1. Germline trimming cut 3 bases from V and 8 bases from J; bases unmatched to any gene: 12. The CDR3 has 16 residues. CDR1 and CDR2 (germline): MNHEY, SMNVEV (reference sequence).